One sample yielded the 28 T cell receptor beta chains listed below, sequenced in a study of metastatic and nonmetastatic thyroid tumors. Through MiXCR, TCRdb re-clonotyped the PCR reads. The sample carries 20,000 to 25,000 clones, 35% to 45% recorded once. Patients were all untreated before their thyroid surgery. Sequencing input: blood. These receptors were collected from a male donor with papillary thyroid cancer or a benign thyroid nodule (not recorded which). Some clones in this sample may be carry-over from other donors' samples.

The chain couples TRBV18 to TRBJ2-7; 7 bases are shared with TRBD1. The V and J ends lost 5 bases and 2 bases, in that order; junction bases with no gene match: 9. This CDR3 spans 15 amino acids. Germline values: CDR1 KGHSH, CDR2 LQKENI. In nucleotides, the CDR3 is TGTGCCAGCTCATCAGACAGGGCCGATCCCTACGAGCAGTACTTC. Its protein is CASSSDRADPYEQYF.

This clone was observed a few times. This sequence joins TRBV12-3 or TRBV12-4 and TRBJ1-2; 10 bases line up with TRBD1. The CDR3 length is 16 residues. The V gene end was trimmed by 3 bases and the J gene end by 5 bases; junction bases not matched to a gene: 9. The DNA for the CDR3 is TGTGCCAGCAGTTTGCGACAGGGGGCGGGTAGATATGGCTACACCTTC. It is translated as CASSLRQGAGRYGYTF.

This clone was counted only a few times. The chain couples TRBV7-2 to TRBJ2-7; TRBD2 aligns across 10 bases. This CDR3 spans 14 amino acids. Unmatched junction bases numbered 4, after V lost 6 bases and J lost 2 bases. Germline V gives CDR1 SGHTA, CDR2 FQGNSA. CDR3 DNA sequence: TGTGCCAGCAGGGGAAGCGGGGGGGCCTACGAGCAGTACTTC. This translates into CASRGSGGAYEQYF.

The chain uses TRBV2 and TRBJ1-1, with no clear D. The CDR3 covers 11 residues. Trimming took off 7 bases at V and 3 bases at J, with 6 bases between the two ends. Germline assignment: CDR1 SNHLY and CDR2 FYNNEI. The CDR3 here is CASNLDTEAFF. In DNA, the CDR3 is TGTGCCAGCAACCTGGACACTGAAGCTTTCTTT.

By share of the sample, this clone is medium-sized. The CDR3 protein is CASSTPGSLLNSPLHF. CDR3 bases: TGTGCCAGTAGTACTCCAGGGTCACTATTGAATTCACCCCTCCACTTT. V gene TRBV19 combines with J gene TRBJ1-6, with D possibly TRBD1 on 5 matching bases. The germline gives CDR1 LNHDA, CDR2 SQIVND (reference sequence). The CDR3 sequence is 16 residues long. V lost 4 bases and J 7 bases, leaving 17 bases between the germline ends.

The V call is TRBV4-2, the J call TRBJ2-7; 9 bases are shared with TRBD1. CDR1 LGHNA and CDR2 YNFKEQ come from the germline V gene. V lost 1 base, J lost 4 bases, and 8 bases stayed unmatched. The CDR3 contains 16 residues. The CDR3 DNA reads as TGTGCCAGCAGCCAAGCCACAGGGGGCGCGGTATACGAGCAGTACTTC. This sequence encodes CASSQATGGAVYEQYF.

In this sample, this clone turned up a few times. The rearrangement joins TRBV15 to TRBJ1-5, with D hard to call. Trimming removed 0 bases at V and 6 bases at J, with 6 bases between. The CDR3 extends over 13 amino acids. Looked up from germline, CDR1 is LNHNV and CDR2 is YYDKDF (reference sequence). The CDR3 DNA reads TGTGCCACCAGCAGAGATCCGGGTCAGCCCCAGCATTTT. Protein sequence: CATSRDPGQPQHF.

V and J are TRBV20-1 and TRBJ1-1; the D is unclear. V was pared by 5 bases and J by 0 bases, with 10 bases between. The V gene's germline CDR1 is DFQATT and CDR2 SNEGSKA (reference sequence). The CDR3 contains 13 residues. The CDR3 sequence is CSARRDMNTEAFF. The CDR3 DNA is TGCAGTGCTCGCCGGGATATGAACACTGAAGCTTTCTTT.

This chain connects TRBV20-1 to TRBJ1-4; 10 bases agree with TRBD1. Looked up from germline, CDR1 is DFQATT and CDR2 is SNEGSKA (reference sequence). CDR3 size: 14 residues. Unmatched junction bases numbered 4, after V lost 3 bases and J lost 6 bases. The CDR3 region is CSASGTGDYEKLFF. CDR3 nucleotide sequence: TGCAGTGCTAGTGGGACAGGGGATTATGAAAAACTGTTTTTT.

The V gene is TRBV28, the J gene TRBJ1-6; TRBD1 matches at 7 bases. CDR1 and CDR2 (germline): MDHEN, SYDVKM. V lost 4 bases, J lost 10 bases, and 7 bases stayed unmatched. This CDR3 contains 14 residues. The CDR3 reads CASSSSTGNSPLHF. The CDR3 coding sequence is TGTGCCAGCAGTTCCTCGACAGGGAACTCACCCCTCCACTTT.

This clone has at least ten counts. The V call is TRBV3-1, the J call TRBJ1-6; no reliable D call. The CDR3 is 14 amino acids. V was clipped by 6 bases and J by 6 bases, with 12 bases between them. Germline-derived CDR1 and CDR2 are LGHDT and YNNKEL (reference sequence). CDR3 sequence: CASSDDMVNSPLHF. CDR3 in DNA: TGTGCCAGCAGTGACGACATGGTTAATTCACCCCTCCACTTT. The full variable domain, rest sourced from reference TRBV3-1 and TRBJ1-6, is DTAVSQTPKYLVTQMGNDKSIKCEQNLGHDTMYWYKQDSKKFLKIMFSYNNKELIINETVPNRFSPKSPDKAHLNLHINSLELGDSAVYFCASSDDMVNSPLHFGNGTRLTVT.

This clone showed up many times. The rearrangement links TRBV19 to TRBJ1-2; D is perhaps TRBD1 (5 bases). V was clipped by 5 bases and J by 2 bases, with 9 bases between them. CDR3 length: 13 amino acids. The germline CDR1 and CDR2 sequences are LNHDA and SQIVND (reference sequence). The CDR3 sequence: CASSEQGNYGYTF. As DNA, the CDR3 is TGTGCCAGTAGTGAGCAGGGAAACTATGGCTACACCTTC.

This rearrangement joins TRBV4-2 to TRBJ2-7; no reliable D call. The germline CDR1 and CDR2 sequences are LGHNA and YNFKEQ. The CDR3 sequence is 15 residues long. With 1 base removed from V and 1 base from J, the gap between germline ends came to 11 bases. The CDR3 nucleotides are TGTGCCAGCAGCCAAGGGGCGGCCAGGTCCTACGAGCAGTACTTC. Its translation is CASSQGAARSYEQYF.

This clone showed up just once. The chain joins TRBV5-1 to TRBJ1-6; weak D call: TRBD1 (6 bases). The CDR3 is made up of 15 amino acids. CDR1 is SGHRS, CDR2 YFSETQ, per germline. Trimming removed 0 bases at V and 8 bases at J, with 12 bases between. The DNA for the CDR3 is TGCGCCAGCAGCTTGGGCGGACAGAGTCATTCACCCCTCCACTTT. Residues: CASSLGGQSHSPLHF.

The chain joins TRBV27 to TRBJ2-3; D call uncertain. The V and J ends lost 2 bases and 7 bases respectively, with 4 bases between them. Germline V gives CDR1 MNHEY, CDR2 SMNVEV (reference sequence). CDR3 length equals 11 residues. The CDR3 loop is CASSLGHTQYF. CDR3 sequence (DNA): TGTGCCAGCAGTTTAGGCCATACGCAGTATTTT.

The gene calls are TRBV12-3 or TRBV12-4 and TRBJ2-5; D might be TRBD1 (6 bases). V was pared by 5 bases and J by 3 bases, with 22 bases between. The CDR3 length is 17 residues. For the CDR3, the DNA is TGTGCCAGCAGTCTGGGATACCCCGGGACAAAGAAAGAGACCCAGTACTTC. Its translation is CASSLGYPGTKKETQYF.

This clone was seen once. The chain combines TRBV18 with TRBJ2-1; 9 bases fit TRBD1. The CDR3 is made up of 15 amino acids. V was clipped by 0 bases and J by 8 bases; unmatched bases: 5. Germline assignment: CDR1 KGHSH and CDR2 LQKENI. CDR3 DNA: TGTGCCAGCTCACCACCGTCAAGGACAGGGGATGAGCAGTTCTTC. This translates into CASSPPSRTGDEQFF.

The rearrangement joins TRBV27 to TRBJ2-1; D uncertain. Trimming took 6 bases from V and 4 from J, leaving 16 bases between them. Germline CDR1 and CDR2: MNHEY and SMNVEV (reference sequence). The CDR3 extends over 15 amino acids. This CDR3 is CASSLFIGWYNEQFF. The CDR3 bases are TGTGCCAGCAGCCTTTTTATAGGGTGGTACAATGAGCAGTTCTTC.

This clone was seen just once. The chain links TRBV7-3 to TRBJ2-7; perhaps TRBD2 as D (5 bases). V lost 5 bases and J lost 3, with 23 bases in between. The CDR3 contains 17 residues. CDR1 and CDR2 from the germline V gene are SGHTA and FQGTGA. The CDR3 coding sequence is TGTGCCAGCAGCCTCCTTATACTAGATCCAAGTCTCTACGAGCAGTACTTC. Translated: CASSLLILDPSLYEQYF.

This sequence joins TRBV5-1 and TRBJ1-2, with 9 bases lining up with TRBD1. Germline V gene lookup returns CDR1 SGHRS and CDR2 YFSETQ. This CDR3 is 15 amino acids long. The J segment lost 4 bases and the V segment lost 2 bases, leaving 6 bases of the junction unmatched. The CDR3 protein is CASSFRTGVGYGYTF. The CDR3 DNA follows: TGCGCCAGCAGCTTTAGGACAGGGGTGGGCTATGGCTACACCTTC.

This chain connects TRBV6-1 to TRBJ2-3, with TRBD1 identical over 9 bases. The CDR3 has 16 residues. V shed 5 bases and J 4 bases; nucleotides not matched to a gene: 10. Germline lookup yields CDR1 MNHNS and CDR2 SASEGT. The CDR3 sequence: CASSPGPGQGADTQYF. In nucleotides, the CDR3 is TGTGCCAGCAGTCCCGGACCGGGACAGGGAGCAGATACGCAGTATTTT.

By sample share, this clone is medium-sized. This rearrangement joins TRBV2 to TRBJ2-2; D remains ambiguous. This CDR3 is 13 amino acids long. The V and J ends lost 6 bases and 4 bases respectively, with 9 bases between them. From germline, CDR1 is SNHLY and CDR2 FYNNEI. The CDR3 nucleotides read TGTGCCAGCAGGAAAATGGGCACCGGGGAGCTGTTTTTT. Protein: CASRKMGTGELFF.

This clone came up many times. In this CDR3 the conserved last residue, phenylalanine or tryptophan, is missing, so a read error is likely. This sequence joins TRBV6-1 and TRBJ2-7; the D gene could be TRBD1 or TRBD2 (6 bases each). Germline V lookup: CDR1 MNHNS, CDR2 SASEGT. This CDR3 contains 15 residues. Here the CDR3 reads CASSEERGPSYEQYL. The CDR3 DNA is TGTGCCAGCAGCGAAGAACGGGGGCCCAGCTACGAGCAGTACCTC.

V gene TRBV28 combines with J gene TRBJ2-1; TRBD2 might be the D (5 bases). This CDR3 has 15 amino acids. CDR1 is MDHEN, CDR2 SYDVKM, per germline. The V end lost 10 bases, the J end lost 1 base, and 17 bases lay between the germline ends. Here the CDR3 reads CATARPGSSYNEQFF. The CDR3 nucleotides are TGTGCCACCGCTCGACCGGGGAGTTCCTACAATGAGCAGTTCTTC.

This chain connects TRBV4-3 to TRBJ2-7; 7 bases align to TRBD1. J gave up 5 bases and V 3 bases, and 16 bases lay outside the gene matches. CDR3 length: 17 residues. CDR1 and CDR2 from the germline V gene are LGHNA and YSLEER. The CDR3 nucleotides are TGCGCCAGCAGCCAGAGGCTACAGGGGTTTTCGTCCGACGAGCAGTACTTC. As protein: CASSQRLQGFSSDEQYF.

V gene TRBV6-1 combines with J gene TRBJ2-1, with TRBD1 matching 8 bases. CDR1 and CDR2 from the germline V gene are MNHNS and SASEGT. V lost 6 bases, J lost 8 bases, and 9 bases stayed unmatched. The CDR3 consists of 14 residues. CDR3 nucleotides: TGTGCCAGCAGACCGGGGACAGGAGAGGATGAGCAGTTCTTC. Translating it yields CASRPGTGEDEQFF.

The chain recombines TRBV6-4 with TRBJ2-3; D possibly uses TRBD1 or TRBD2 (5 bases each). Germline lookup yields CDR1 MRHNA and CDR2 SNTAGT. CDR3 length: 15 residues. Trimming took off 2 bases at V and 2 bases at J, with 11 bases between the two ends. This chain's CDR3 is CASSDEGRATDTQYF. CDR3 DNA sequence: TGTGCCAGCAGTGACGAGGGCAGGGCCACAGATACGCAGTATTTT.

By share, this clone counts as medium-sized. The chain joins TRBV4-2 to TRBJ1-3; 8 positions agree with TRBD1. V gave up 4 bases and J gave up 4 bases; unmatched junction bases: 6. CDR3 size: 15 residues. CDR1 LGHNA and CDR2 YNFKEQ come from the germline V gene. The CDR3 nucleotides read TGTGCCAGCAGCCTAGACCGGACAGGGGGAAACACCATATATTTT. Encoded protein: CASSLDRTGGNTIYF.